This entry lists 30 T cell receptor beta chains sequenced from one sample in a study of blood T cell repertoires in COVID-19. The assay was immunoSEQ multiplex PCR, and TCRdb's table has in-frame clones only and misses some. The repertoire holds hundreds of thousands of clones, with 88% as singletons. The sample taken for sequencing was peripheral blood. These TCRs come from a man between 18 and 35 years old with active or convalescent COVID-19.

The chain uses TRBV15 and TRBJ2-1; 8 positions agree with TRBD1. CDR1 and CDR2 (germline): LNHNV, YYDKDF (reference sequence). J lost 0 bases, V lost 1 base, and 8 bases had no gene match. This CDR3 has 18 amino acids. CDR3 coding DNA: TGTGCCACCAGCAGAGTTCTCGGACAGGGAGACTCCTACAATGAGCAGTTCTTC. Amino acids: CATSRVLGQGDSYNEQFF.

The rearrangement joins TRBV7-2 to TRBJ1-2; D possibly corresponds to TRBD1 (6 bases). CDR1 and CDR2 (germline): SGHTA, FQGNSA. V shed 7 bases and J shed 0 bases, with 12 bases lying between them. The CDR3 consists of 14 residues. The CDR3 DNA reads TGTGCCAGCACCCTTCGACAGGCTAACTATGGCTACACCTTC. It encodes CASTLRQANYGYTF.

The rearrangement links TRBV7-9 to TRBJ1-5, with D possibly matching TRBD1 (6 bases). Trimming left V 1 base short and J 4 bases short, with 14 bases between. The germline gives CDR1 SEHNR, CDR2 FQNEAQ (reference sequence). This CDR3 region has 16 residues. DNA of the CDR3: TGTGCCAGCAGCTTAGGGCAGGGGATAGAGAATCAGCCCCAGCATTTT. Protein: CASSLGQGIENQPQHF.

The chain employs TRBV19 and TRBJ2-2; 7 bases align to TRBD1. The J segment lost 0 bases and the V segment lost 4 bases, leaving 5 bases of the junction unmatched. The germline gives CDR1 LNHDA, CDR2 SQIVND (reference sequence). This CDR3 has 16 amino acids. CDR3 sequence (DNA): TGTGCCAGTAGTACCCAGGACAGGTCGAACACCGGGGAGCTGTTTTTT. As protein: CASSTQDRSNTGELFF.

The V gene is TRBV5-1, the J gene TRBJ2-3; 11 bases match TRBD2. J was trimmed by 4 bases and V by 4 bases; bases with no gene match: 14. Germline-derived CDR1 and CDR2 are SGHRS and YFSETQ. CDR3 size: 18 residues. CDR3 sequence reads: CASSISGTSGGIADTQYF. DNA of the CDR3: TGCGCCAGCAGCATCTCCGGGACTAGCGGCGGTATTGCAGATACGCAGTATTTT.

The gene calls are TRBV10-3 and TRBJ2-7, with TRBD1 matching 8 bases. The CDR3 is 18 amino acids. Looked up from germline, CDR1 is ENHRY and CDR2 is SYGVKD. The J segment lost 1 base and the V segment lost 11 bases, leaving 22 bases of the junction unmatched. The CDR3 protein is CAARPRTGWIGTSYEQYF. The DNA for the CDR3 is TGTGCCGCTCGCCCGAGGACAGGGTGGATTGGAACGTCCTACGAGCAGTACTTC.

The chain links TRBV7-8 to TRBJ1-4; a weak D match, TRBD1 (5 bases). Germline-derived CDR1 and CDR2 are SGHVS and FQNEAQ. CDR3 length: 15 amino acids. V was trimmed by 5 bases and J by 5 bases, leaving 15 bases between them. The CDR3 spells CASSRAGRGNEKLFF. As DNA, the CDR3 is TGTGCCAGCAGCCGAGCAGGGCGGGGAAATGAAAAACTGTTTTTT. The full variable domain, its missing parts supplied by reference TRBV7-8 and TRBJ1-4, is GAGVSQSPRYKVAKRGQDVALRCDPISGHVSLFWYQQALGQGPEFLTYFQNEAQLDKSGLPSDRFFAERPEGSVSTLKIQRTQQEDSAVYLCASSRAGRGNEKLFFGSGTQLSVL.

This clone was picked up a small number of times. The chain links TRBV5-5 to TRBJ2-3; the match to TRBD1 covers 10 bases. Germline assignment: CDR1 SGHKS and CDR2 YYEKEE (reference sequence). Losses at the gene ends were 3 bases for V and 5 bases for J; bases not matched to a gene: 6. This CDR3 is 15 amino acids long. CDR3 nucleotides: TGTGCCAGCAGCTCACCGGGACAGGGGATAGATACGCAGTATTTT. Amino acid sequence: CASSSPGQGIDTQYF. The full variable domain, completed using reference TRBV5-5 and TRBJ2-3, is DAGVTQSPTHLIKTRGQQVTLRCSPISGHKSVSWYQQVLGQGPQFIFQYYEKEERGRGNFPDRFSARQFPNYSSELNVNALLLGDSALYLCASSSPGQGIDTQYFGPGTRLTVL.

J is TRBJ2-2 and V is TRBV15; D gene ambiguous. Between the trimmed V and J ends, which lost 1 base and 4 bases, there was a span of 7 bases. The CDR3 covers 14 residues. From germline, CDR1 is LNHNV and CDR2 YYDKDF (reference sequence). CDR3 sequence reads: CATSRGEATGELFF. The CDR3 DNA reads as TGTGCCACCAGCAGAGGAGAGGCCACCGGGGAGCTGTTTTTT.

As DNA, the CDR3 is TGTGCCAGCAGTGTACACATTGGACAGGGCTACACTGAAGCTTTCTTT. It codes for CASSVHIGQGYTEAFF. This chain links TRBV6-1 with TRBJ1-1; 8 nucleotides align to TRBD1. The CDR3 extends over 16 amino acids. Germline loops: CDR1 MNHNS, CDR2 SASEGT. With 4 bases clipped from V and 3 bases from J, the junction kept 10 bases outside the gene matches.

This clone was observed once. V is TRBV9 and J is TRBJ1-2; no clear D. Germline CDR1 is SGDLS and CDR2 is YYNGEE. Between the trimmed V and J ends, which lost 3 bases and 4 bases, there was a span of 16 bases. The CDR3 contains 15 residues. The CDR3 DNA reads as TGTGCCAGCAGCGCCGGGAGAGGGAGCGGCTATGGCTACACCTTC. This sequence encodes CASSAGRGSGYGYTF.

The V gene is TRBV2, the J gene TRBJ2-3; D gene unclear. From germline, CDR1 is SNHLY and CDR2 FYNNEI. V dropped 6 bases and J dropped 0 bases, with 13 bases sitting between them. This CDR3 contains 15 residues. This chain's CDR3 is CASSETRYSTDTQYF. CDR3 in DNA: TGTGCCAGCAGCGAGACAAGGTATAGCACAGATACGCAGTATTTT.

The rearrangement joins TRBV6-2 or TRBV6-3 to TRBJ1-2, with TRBD1 matching 7 bases. This CDR3 is 16 amino acids long. Germline CDR1 and CDR2: MNHEY and SVGEGT. The J segment lost 0 bases and the V segment lost 3 bases, leaving 7 bases of the junction unmatched. The CDR3 sequence is CASSYSGQIANYGYTF. For the CDR3, the DNA is TGTGCCAGCAGTTATTCGGGACAGATCGCTAACTATGGCTACACCTTC.

This clone was observed a single time. The chain joins TRBV10-3 to TRBJ2-3; 7 nucleotides line up with TRBD2. The V gene end was trimmed by 6 bases and the J gene end by 2 bases; junction bases not matched to a gene: 2. CDR1 ENHRY and CDR2 SYGVKD come from the germline V gene. The CDR3 spans 13 residues. The CDR3 DNA reads TGTGCCATCAGCAGACTAGCCACAGATACGCAGTATTTT. Protein: CAISRLATDTQYF.

This chain joins TRBV24-1 and TRBJ2-2; TRBD2 is a possible D gene (6 bases). Trimming removed 2 bases from V and 1 base from J, with 13 bases in between. This CDR3 comprises 17 residues. Germline V CDR1 and CDR2: KGHDR, SFDVKD. The CDR3 nucleotides are TGTGCCACCAGTGATTCGAAAAGACTAGGGAACACCGGGGAGCTGTTTTTT. It encodes CATSDSKRLGNTGELFF.

The chain has TRBV19 and TRBJ1-5; D is perhaps TRBD1 (5 bases). The V gene lost 7 bases and the J gene lost 0 bases, with 13 bases spanning the gap. The CDR3 is 15 amino acids. The germline gives CDR1 LNHDA, CDR2 SQIVND (reference sequence). The CDR3 DNA sequence: TGTGCCAGTATAAACGGACACCATAGCAATCAGCCCCAGCATTTT. This sequence encodes CASINGHHSNQPQHF.

The rearrangement joins TRBV13 to TRBJ1-2; 8 bases match TRBD1. V trimming: 1 base; J trimming: 6 bases; junction bases outside the gene matches: 7. Germline assignment: CDR1 PRHDT and CDR2 FYEKMQ (reference sequence). The CDR3 is 15 amino acids. This CDR3 reads CASSLERRGLDGYTF. The DNA for the CDR3 is TGTGCCAGCAGCTTAGAGCGCAGGGGGCTCGATGGCTACACCTTC.

This chain uses TRBV7-2 with TRBJ2-3; 9 bases fit TRBD2. V lost 5 bases, J lost 4 bases, and 13 bases stayed unmatched. The germline gives CDR1 SGHTA, CDR2 FQGNSA. There are 17 residues in the CDR3. CDR3 protein: CASSPLAGRGGADTQYF. CDR3 nucleotides: TGTGCCAGCAGCCCTCTGGCGGGGCGGGGGGGAGCAGATACGCAGTATTTT.

J is TRBJ2-7 and V is TRBV7-9; TRBD1 matches at 8 bases. Germline CDR1 reads SEHNR; CDR2 reads FQNEAQ (reference sequence). This CDR3 is built from 14 residues. V trimming: 5 bases; J trimming: 6 bases; junction bases outside the gene matches: 9. DNA for the CDR3: TGTGCCAGCAGCATACAGGGGGGTCGGGGCGAGCAGTACTTC. This encodes CASSIQGGRGEQYF.

The chain is built from TRBV7-3 and TRBJ2-5; 7 bases align to TRBD2. Germline assignment: CDR1 SGHTA and CDR2 FQGTGA. V lost 1 base to trimming and J lost 4 bases; unmatched junction nucleotides: 0. CDR3 size: 13 residues. The DNA of the CDR3 is TGTGCCAGCAGCTTAAGGGAGGGAGAGACCCAGTACTTC. It encodes CASSLREGETQYF.

This chain connects TRBV6-1 to TRBJ2-7, with 8 nucleotides matching TRBD1. The V and J ends lost 2 bases and 4 bases, in that order; junction bases with no gene match: 4. The CDR3 runs to 14 residues. From germline, CDR1 is MNHNS and CDR2 SASEGT. Written as DNA, the CDR3 is TGTGCCAGCAGTGAACAGGGGGCCGGGTACGAGCAGTACTTC. Its translation is CASSEQGAGYEQYF.

This chain links TRBV6-5 with TRBJ1-5; 7 bases agree with TRBD1. The ends lost 4 bases at V and 7 bases at J; junction bases unmatched: 7. CDR1 MNHEY and CDR2 SVGAGI come from the germline V gene. The CDR3 contains 14 residues. CDR3 in DNA: TGTGCCAGCAGTTCGGACAGGCGGCGGCAGCCCCAGCATTTT. It translates to CASSSDRRRQPQHF.

The chain couples TRBV11-3 to TRBJ2-5, with a weak D call TRBD1 (6 bases). V lost 4 bases to trimming and J lost 3 bases, with 15 bases between them. This CDR3 spans 15 amino acids. Germline values: CDR1 SGHNT, CDR2 YENEEA. CDR3 residues: CASSYFGTPKETQYF. In nucleotides, the CDR3 is TGTGCCAGCAGCTATTTCGGGACACCCAAAGAGACCCAGTACTTC.

The chain employs TRBV4-3 and TRBJ2-1; TRBD2 matches at 7 bases. V gave up 0 bases and J gave up 1 base; unmatched junction bases: 3. Germline V lookup: CDR1 LGHNA, CDR2 YSLEER. CDR3 length: 16 residues. Written as DNA, the CDR3 is TGCGCCAGCAGCCAAGATTGGACTAGATCCTACAATGAGCAGTTCTTC. Translating gives CASSQDWTRSYNEQFF.

The CDR3 coding sequence is TGTGCCAGCAGCTTTTTTGTAGGGGGCGAAACCAATCAGCCCCAGCATTTT. Protein sequence: CASSFFVGGETNQPQHF. This sequence joins TRBV5-6 and TRBJ1-5, with TRBD1 identical over 7 bases. There are 17 residues in the CDR3. Germline V CDR1 and CDR2: SGHDT, YYEEEE. After removal of 2 bases from V and 3 bases from J, the junction contained 11 bases not matched to a gene.

The chain couples TRBV19 to TRBJ1-1, with 7 bases identical to TRBD1. Losses at the gene ends were 5 bases for V and 0 bases for J; bases not matched to a gene: 12. Germline V gene data show CDR1 as LNHDA and CDR2 as SQIVND (reference sequence). The CDR3 loop spans 17 amino acids. CDR3 coding DNA: TGTGCCAGTAGTGATGTCCCGGGACAGTGGGTGAACACTGAAGCTTTCTTT. This codes for CASSDVPGQWVNTEAFF.

The chain has TRBV11-2 and TRBJ2-5; TRBD2 matches 10 bases. The CDR3 has 17 amino acids. The V gene end was trimmed by 1 base and the J gene end by 0 bases; junction bases not matched to a gene: 5. The germline gives CDR1 SGHAT, CDR2 FQNNGV. In DNA, the CDR3 is TGTGCCAGCAGCTTAGGAAGCGGGGGGGATTACCAAGAGACCCAGTACTTC. It specifies CASSLGSGGDYQETQYF.

This chain connects TRBV7-9 to TRBJ2-1; TRBD1 agrees at 7 bases. V lost 5 bases to trimming and J lost 0 bases; unmatched junction nucleotides: 10. CDR1 is SEHNR and CDR2 is FQNEAQ in the germline V gene (reference sequence). This CDR3 region has 17 residues. This CDR3 is CASSSTGTESSYNEQFF. The DNA for the CDR3 is TGTGCCAGCAGCAGTACCGGGACAGAGAGCTCCTACAATGAGCAGTTCTTC.

The rearrangement joins TRBV27 to TRBJ2-1; 9 bases are shared with TRBD1. The length of the CDR3 is 21 residues. V trimming: 2 bases; J trimming: 5 bases; junction bases outside the gene matches: 22. The V gene's germline CDR1 is MNHEY and CDR2 SMNVEV (reference sequence). CDR3 in DNA: TGTGCCAGCAGTTTAACCAAAACGAATGTGGCGGACAGGGGATCCCACAATGAGCAGTTCTTC. This translates into CASSLTKTNVADRGSHNEQFF.

This clone was seen just once. The chain recombines TRBV7-2 with TRBJ1-1; D call uncertain. Germline values: CDR1 SGHTA, CDR2 FQGNSA. Trimming took 1 base from V and 4 from J, leaving 13 bases between them. CDR3 length: 15 residues. As DNA, the CDR3 is TGTGCCAGCAGCTTAGTCCCAGGTTGGTCCACTGAAGCTTTCTTT. Amino acid sequence: CASSLVPGWSTEAFF.